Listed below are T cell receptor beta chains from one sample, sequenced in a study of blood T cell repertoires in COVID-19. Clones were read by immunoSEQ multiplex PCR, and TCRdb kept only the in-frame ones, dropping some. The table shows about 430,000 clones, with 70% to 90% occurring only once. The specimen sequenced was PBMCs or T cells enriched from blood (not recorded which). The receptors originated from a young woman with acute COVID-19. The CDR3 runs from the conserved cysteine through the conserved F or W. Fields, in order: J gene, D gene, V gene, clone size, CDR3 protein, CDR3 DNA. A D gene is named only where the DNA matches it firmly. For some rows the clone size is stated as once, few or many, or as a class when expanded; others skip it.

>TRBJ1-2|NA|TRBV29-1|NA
CSAGTPSLGGYTF
TGCAGCGCTGGGACACCATCCTTGGGTGGCTACACCTTC
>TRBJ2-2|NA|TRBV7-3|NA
CASSLAGPGELFF
TGTGCCAGCAGCTTGGCAGGGCCCGGGGAGCTGTTTTTT
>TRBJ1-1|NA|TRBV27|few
CASSPLRTSGDMNTEAFF
TGTGCCAGCAGTCCCTTACGGACCTCAGGGGATATGAACACTGAAGCTTTCTTT
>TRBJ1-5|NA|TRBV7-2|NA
CASSLGGGSHQNQPQHF
TGTGCCAGCAGCTTAGGGGGGGGGTCCCATCAAAATCAGCCCCAGCATTTT
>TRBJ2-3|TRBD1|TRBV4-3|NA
CASGPGQGLDTQYF
TGCGCCAGCGGTCCAGGACAGGGGCTGGATACGCAGTATTTT
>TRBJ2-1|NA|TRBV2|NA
CASRTGLNEQFF
TGTGCCAGTCGTACAGGGCTCAATGAGCAGTTCTTC
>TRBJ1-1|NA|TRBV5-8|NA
CASSLFRGGNTEAFF
TGTGCCAGCAGCTTGTTTCGGGGTGGAAATACTGAAGCTTTCTTT
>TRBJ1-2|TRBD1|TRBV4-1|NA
CASSQDWTGGGGYGYTF
TGCGCCAGCAGCCAAGATTGGACAGGGGGCGGCGGCTATGGCTACACCTTC
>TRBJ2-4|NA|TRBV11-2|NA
CASSLNQGLKNIQYF
TGTGCCAGCAGCTTGAATCAGGGCCTCAAAAACATTCAGTACTTC
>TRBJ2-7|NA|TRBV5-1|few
CASSLRAEGLEQYF
TGCGCCAGCTCCCTGCGGGCAGAGGGTCTCGAGCAGTACTTC
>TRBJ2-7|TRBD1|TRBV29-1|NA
CSAVDRGSYEQYF
TGCAGCGCGGTGGACAGGGGTTCCTACGAGCAGTACTTC
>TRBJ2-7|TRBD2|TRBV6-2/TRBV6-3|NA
CASSYSPAGGQPEQYF
TGTGCCAGCAGTTACTCCCCAGCGGGGGGGCAGCCCGAGCAGTACTTC
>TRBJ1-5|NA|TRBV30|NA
CAWSVTSSNQPQHF
TGTGCCTGGAGTGTAACCAGTAGCAATCAGCCCCAGCATTTT
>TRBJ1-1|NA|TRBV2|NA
CASTPGGPRPTEAFF
TGTGCCAGCACCCCCGGCGGGCCCCGTCCCACTGAAGCTTTCTTT
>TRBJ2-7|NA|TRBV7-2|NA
CASSFRLEQYF
TGTGCCAGCAGCTTCCGTTTAGAGCAGTACTTC
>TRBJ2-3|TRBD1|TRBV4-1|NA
CASSPDRDQSTDTQYF
TGCGCCAGCAGCCCTGACAGGGACCAGAGCACAGATACGCAGTATTTT
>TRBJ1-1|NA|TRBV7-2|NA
CASSLAFHGHRVANTEAFF
TGTGCCAGCAGCTTAGCATTTCACGGGCACAGGGTGGCGAACACTGAAGCTTTCTTT
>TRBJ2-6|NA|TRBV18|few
CASSPGSGGANVLTF
TGTGCCAGCTCACCAGGATCCGGGGGGGCCAACGTCCTGACTTTC
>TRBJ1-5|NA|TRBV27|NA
CASSPSFTGGGGNQPQHF
TGTGCCAGCAGTCCTAGTTTTACTGGGGGGGGTGGCAATCAGCCCCAGCATTTT
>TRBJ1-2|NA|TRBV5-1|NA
CASSLGSRSSPNYGYTF
TGCGCCAGCAGCTTGGGTAGCAGATCGTCCCCTAACTATGGCTACACCTTC